Shown below are 9 T cell receptor beta chains from a single sample sequenced in a study of shared clonotypes between healthy human individuals. Libraries were prepared by immunoSEQ multiplex PCR; TCRdb keeps only in-frame clonotypes and omits some of them. This table holds 800,000 to 1,200,000 clones, around 82% found once. Sequenced material: memory CD4+ T cells from PBMCs. Subset: CD45RA-negative fraction. Receptors were obtained from a man aged 18 to 35 in good health. Some clones in this sample may be carry-over from other donors' samples.

This clone was picked up a small number of times. CDR3 residues: CASSLVYSAAHLPGETQYF. The CDR3, as DNA: TGTGCCAGCAGCTTGGTGTATAGCGCAGCCCACCTCCCTGGAGAGACCCAGTACTTC. The J gene is TRBJ2-5, the V gene TRBV5-4, with D possibly being TRBD2 (5 bases). The CDR3 is made up of 19 amino acids. Germline V gives CDR1 SGHNT, CDR2 YYREEE (reference sequence). The V and J ends lost 0 bases and 4 bases respectively, with 25 bases between them.

The chain carries TRBV27 and TRBJ2-7; possibly TRBD1 or TRBD2 for D (6 bases each). Germline CDR1 reads MNHEY; CDR2 reads SMNVEV (reference sequence). Trimming removed 4 bases at V and 7 bases at J, with 17 bases between. The CDR3 extends over 14 amino acids. The CDR3 loop reads CASSSWGARGEQYF. The CDR3 region has the DNA TGTGCCAGCAGTTCATGGGGGGCTAGGGGGGAGCAGTACTTC.

The V call is TRBV5-1, the J call TRBJ2-7, with 9 bases matching TRBD1. With 4 bases clipped from V and 5 bases from J, the junction kept 13 bases outside the gene matches. The germline V gene encodes CDR1 SGHRS and CDR2 YFSETQ. The CDR3 contains 16 residues. The CDR3 loop reads CASSPSGGTGFHEQYF. CDR3 nucleotide sequence: TGCGCCAGCAGCCCCTCGGGTGGGACAGGGTTCCACGAGCAGTACTTC.

The rearrangement joins TRBV28 to TRBJ1-5; 7 bases map to TRBD1. The CDR3 has 14 residues. V lost 8 bases to trimming and J lost 3 bases; unmatched junction nucleotides: 7. Germline V gene data show CDR1 as MDHEN and CDR2 as SYDVKM. CDR3 sequence: CASGRDRPNQPQHF. In DNA, the CDR3 is TGTGCCAGCGGCCGGGACAGACCCAATCAGCCCCAGCATTTT. Combining the CDR3 with reference TRBV28 and TRBJ1-5 gives the whole variable domain DVKVTQSSRYLVKRTGEKVFLECVQDMDHENMFWYRQDPGLGLRLIYFSYDVKMKEKGDIPEGYSVSREKKERFSLILESASTNQTSMYLCASGRDRPNQPQHFGDGTRLSIL.

This chain joins TRBV5-1 and TRBJ1-5; D is unclear. CDR1 and CDR2 from the germline V gene are SGHRS and YFSETQ. The CDR3 totals 14 residues. Trimming took 0 bases from V and 2 from J, leaving 6 bases between them. The CDR3 DNA follows: TGCGCCAGCAGCTTGGTGCCGGGCAATCAGCCCCAGCATTTT. Translating it yields CASSLVPGNQPQHF.

The V gene is TRBV29-1, the J gene TRBJ2-7; tentatively, D is TRBD1 (7 bases). CDR1 and CDR2 (germline): SQVTM, ANQGSEA. V lost 5 bases, J lost 6 bases, and 17 bases lay in between. This CDR3 region has 13 residues. CDR3 residues: CSVFWQGGLEQYF. In nucleotides, the CDR3 is TGCAGCGTTTTCTGGCAGGGGGGACTCGAGCAGTACTTC.

Details on this clone: The sample carries other DNA sequences with the same CDR3. The gene calls are TRBV5-1 and TRBJ2-2; a weak D match, TRBD2 (5 bases). There are 14 residues in the CDR3. V lost 2 bases and J lost 5, with 10 bases in between. Germline V lookup: CDR1 SGHRS, CDR2 YFSETQ. The CDR3 bases are TGCGCCAGCAGCTTTTCGGGGAATACCGGGGAGCTGTTTTTT. Translating it yields CASSFSGNTGELFF.

This chain joins TRBV5-1 and TRBJ2-2; D is unclear. This CDR3 contains 13 residues. The V gene's germline CDR1 is SGHRS and CDR2 YFSETQ. V shed 6 bases and J shed 4 bases, with 10 bases lying between them. The CDR3 DNA is TGCGCCAGCACCACCGGCTCCACCGGGGAGCTGTTTTTT. The encoded protein is CASTTGSTGELFF. Full variable domain (rest looked up from reference TRBV5-1 and TRBJ2-2): KAGVTQTPRYLIKTRGQQVTLSCSPISGHRSVSWYQQTPGQGLQFLFEYFSETQRNKGNFPGRFSGRQFSNSRSEMNVSTLELGDSALYLCASTTGSTGELFFGEGSRLTVL.

The V and J genes are TRBV5-4 and TRBJ2-3; D is possibly TRBD1 (7 bases). The CDR3 consists of 16 residues. The germline V and J ends were trimmed by 1 base and 2 bases, with 14 bases remaining between them. CDR1 SGHNT and CDR2 YYREEE come from the germline V gene (reference sequence). The CDR3 DNA reads TGTGCCAGCAGCTTGTTCGGGGGACAGAACACAGATACGCAGTATTTT. It codes for CASSLFGGQNTDTQYF.